This T cell receptor beta chain is from a study of blood T cell repertoires in COVID-19. Participants came from about 23 US areas, aged roughly 18 to 95 years. The CDR3 covers 13 residues. The germline CDR1 and CDR2 sequences are SGHAT and FQNNGV. The V end lost 1 base, the J end lost 14 bases, and 12 bases lay between the germline ends. The method was immunoSEQ multiplex PCR; TCRdb's version includes in-frame clones alone and lacks a portion of them. The sample records hundreds of thousands of clones, 85% to 90% being singletons. The clonotype was recovered from a man aged 35 to 55 who had recovered from COVID-19. The sample was PBMCs or T cells enriched from blood (not recorded which). The chain recombines TRBV11-2 with TRBJ2-6; D gene uncertain. CDR3 in amino acids: CASSLAYPPLLTF. The CDR3 DNA reads as TGTGCCAGCAGCTTAGCCTACCCGCCACTCCTGACTTTC. Full variable domain (outside the CDR3, taken from reference TRBV11-2 and TRBJ2-6): EAGVAQSPRYKIIEKRQSVAFWCNPISGHATLYWYQQILGQGPKLLIQFQNNGVVDDSQLPKDRFSAERLKGVDSTLKIQPAKLEDSAVYLCASSLAYPPLLTFGAGSRLTVL.